This T cell receptor (beta chain) originates from a study of T cell repertoires in cytomegalovirus infection. This clonotype came up a few times. Its antigen is unknown. Germline V gene data show CDR1 as KGHDR and CDR2 as SFDVKD. This CDR3 contains 13 residues. V was cut by 7 bases and J by 6 bases, with 13 bases left in between. TCRdb re-derived calls from the reads in MiXCR, one entry per CDR3 protein. The repertoire has some 800,000 distinct CDR3 sequences, around a third of them found once; the top ten carry roughly 12%. The chain carries TRBV24-1 and TRBJ2-3; D not certain. The sample was cultured CD8+ T cells from PBMCs, taken from culture after CMV antigen stimulation. The receptor was derived from a human donor in good health (CMV status not recorded). Some clones in this sample may be carry-over from other donors' samples. Here the CDR3 reads CATRNSESDTQYF. DNA of the CDR3: TGTGCCACCAGAAATAGTGAAAGTGATACGCAGTATTTT.